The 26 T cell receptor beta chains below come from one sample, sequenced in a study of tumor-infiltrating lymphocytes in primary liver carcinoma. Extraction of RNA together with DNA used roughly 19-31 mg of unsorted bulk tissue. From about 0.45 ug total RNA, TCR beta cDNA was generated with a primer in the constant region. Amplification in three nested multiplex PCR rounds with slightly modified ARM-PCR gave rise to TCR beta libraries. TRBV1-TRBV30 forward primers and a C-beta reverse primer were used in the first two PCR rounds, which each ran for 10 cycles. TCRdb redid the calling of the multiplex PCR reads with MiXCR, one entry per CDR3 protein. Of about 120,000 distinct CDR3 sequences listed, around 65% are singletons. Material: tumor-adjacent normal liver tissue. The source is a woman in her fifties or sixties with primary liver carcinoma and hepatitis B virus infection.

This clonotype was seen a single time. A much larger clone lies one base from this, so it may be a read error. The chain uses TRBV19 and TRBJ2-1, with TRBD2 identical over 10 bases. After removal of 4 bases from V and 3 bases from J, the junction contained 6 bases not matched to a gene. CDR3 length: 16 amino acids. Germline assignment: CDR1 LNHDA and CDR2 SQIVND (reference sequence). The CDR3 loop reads CASSSPRTSGYNEQFF. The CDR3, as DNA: TGTGCCAGTAGTAGCCCAAGGACTAGCGGCTACAATGAGCAGTTCTTC.

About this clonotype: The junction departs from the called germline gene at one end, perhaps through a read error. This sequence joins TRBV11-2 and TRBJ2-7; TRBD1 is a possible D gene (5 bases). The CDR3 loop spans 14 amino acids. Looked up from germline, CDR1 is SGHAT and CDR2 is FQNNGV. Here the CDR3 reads CASANRSPSYEQYF. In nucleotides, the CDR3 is TGCGCCAGTGCAAACAGGTCCCCCTCCTACGAGCAGTACTTC.

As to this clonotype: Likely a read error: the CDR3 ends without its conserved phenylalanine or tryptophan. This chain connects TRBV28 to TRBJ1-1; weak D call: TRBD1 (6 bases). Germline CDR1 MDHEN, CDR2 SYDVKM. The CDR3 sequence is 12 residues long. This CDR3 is CASSSYRVEAFL. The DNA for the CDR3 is TGCGCCAGCAGTTCTTACAGGGTTGAAGCTTTCCTT.

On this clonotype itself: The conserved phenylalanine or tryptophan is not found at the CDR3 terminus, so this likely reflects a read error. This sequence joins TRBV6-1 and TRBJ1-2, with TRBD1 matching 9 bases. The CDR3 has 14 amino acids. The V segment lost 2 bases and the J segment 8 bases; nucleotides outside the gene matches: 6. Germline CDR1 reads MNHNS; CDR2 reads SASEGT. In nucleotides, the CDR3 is TGTGCCAGCAGTGAAAACTGGACAGGGGAGGGCTACACCCTC. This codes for CASSENWTGEGYTL.

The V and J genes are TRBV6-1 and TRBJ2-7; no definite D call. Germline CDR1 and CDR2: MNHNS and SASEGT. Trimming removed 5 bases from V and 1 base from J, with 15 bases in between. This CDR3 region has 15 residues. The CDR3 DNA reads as TGTGCCAGCAGTTTAGAAGGGATGGGATCCTACGAGCAGTACTTC. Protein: CASSLEGMGSYEQYF.

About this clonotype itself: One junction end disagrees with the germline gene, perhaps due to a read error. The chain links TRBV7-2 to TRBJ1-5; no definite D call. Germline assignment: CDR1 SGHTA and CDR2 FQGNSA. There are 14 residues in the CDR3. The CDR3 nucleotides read TGTGCCAGCAGCGCAGGAACTAGCAGTCAGCCCCAGCATTTT. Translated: CASSAGTSSQPQHF.

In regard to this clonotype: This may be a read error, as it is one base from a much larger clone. The CDR3 loop is CASSRLGRSEGSREQYF. Written as DNA, the CDR3 is TGTGCCAGCAGTCGCTTAGGGCGAAGTGAAGGGTCTAGGGAGCAGTACTTC. This sequence joins TRBV27 and TRBJ2-7; D not certain. The V end lost 5 bases, the J end lost 7 bases, and 27 bases lay between the germline ends. CDR1 and CDR2 (germline): MNHEY, SMNVEV (reference sequence). This CDR3 spans 17 amino acids.

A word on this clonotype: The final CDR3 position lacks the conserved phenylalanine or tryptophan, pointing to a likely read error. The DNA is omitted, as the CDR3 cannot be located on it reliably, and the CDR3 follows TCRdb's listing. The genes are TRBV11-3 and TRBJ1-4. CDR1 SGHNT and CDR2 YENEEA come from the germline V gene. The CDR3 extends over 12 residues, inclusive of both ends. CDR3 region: CASSRGHEKLLV.

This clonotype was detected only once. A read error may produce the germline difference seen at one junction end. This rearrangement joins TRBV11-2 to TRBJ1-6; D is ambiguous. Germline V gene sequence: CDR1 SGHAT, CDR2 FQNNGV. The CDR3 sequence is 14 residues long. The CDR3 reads CTSLESRYNSPLHF. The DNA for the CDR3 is TGTACCAGCTTAGAAAGCCGGTATAATTCACCCCTCCACTTT.

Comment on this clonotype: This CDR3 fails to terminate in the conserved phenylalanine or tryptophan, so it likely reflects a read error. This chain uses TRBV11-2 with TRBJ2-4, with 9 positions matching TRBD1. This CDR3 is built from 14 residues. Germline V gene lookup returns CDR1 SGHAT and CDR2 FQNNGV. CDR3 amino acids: CVSSSGTGLNIQYL. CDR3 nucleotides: TGTGTCAGCAGCTCCGGGACAGGGTTAAACATTCAGTACCTC.

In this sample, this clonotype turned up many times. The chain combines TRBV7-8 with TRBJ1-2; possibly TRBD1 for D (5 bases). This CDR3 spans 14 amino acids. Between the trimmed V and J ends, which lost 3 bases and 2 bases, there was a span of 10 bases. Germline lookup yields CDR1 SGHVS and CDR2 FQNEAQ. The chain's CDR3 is CASSFSSGNYGYTF. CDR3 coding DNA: TGTGCCAGCAGCTTTTCATCAGGGAACTATGGCTACACCTTC.

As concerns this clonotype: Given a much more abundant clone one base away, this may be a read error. In nucleotides, the CDR3 is TGCGTCAGCAGCTTGGGGACAGGGGATGATGAGCAGTTCTTC. Protein product: CVSSLGTGDDEQFF. This chain uses TRBV5-1 with TRBJ2-1, with 10 bases matching TRBD1. This CDR3 is 14 amino acids long. Germline-derived CDR1 and CDR2 are SGHRS and YFSETQ.

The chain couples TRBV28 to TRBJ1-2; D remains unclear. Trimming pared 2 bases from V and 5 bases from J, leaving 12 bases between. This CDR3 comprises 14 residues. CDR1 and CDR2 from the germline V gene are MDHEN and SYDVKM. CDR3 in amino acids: CASSLLHKNYGYTF. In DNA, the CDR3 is TGTGCCAGCAGTTTACTCCACAAGAATTATGGCTACACCTTC.

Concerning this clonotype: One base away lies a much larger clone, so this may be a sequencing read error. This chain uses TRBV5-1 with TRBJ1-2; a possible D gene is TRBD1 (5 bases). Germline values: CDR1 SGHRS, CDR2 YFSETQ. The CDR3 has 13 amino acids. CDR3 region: CASSLGHGYGHTF. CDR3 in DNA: TGCGCCAGCAGCCTAGGACACGGCTATGGCCACACCTTC.

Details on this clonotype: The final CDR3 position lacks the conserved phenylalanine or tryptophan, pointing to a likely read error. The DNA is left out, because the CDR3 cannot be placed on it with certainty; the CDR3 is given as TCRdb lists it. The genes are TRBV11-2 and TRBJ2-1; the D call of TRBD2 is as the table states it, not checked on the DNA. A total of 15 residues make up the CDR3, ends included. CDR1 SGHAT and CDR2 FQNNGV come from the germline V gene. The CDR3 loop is CASSLESGNVSEEFL.

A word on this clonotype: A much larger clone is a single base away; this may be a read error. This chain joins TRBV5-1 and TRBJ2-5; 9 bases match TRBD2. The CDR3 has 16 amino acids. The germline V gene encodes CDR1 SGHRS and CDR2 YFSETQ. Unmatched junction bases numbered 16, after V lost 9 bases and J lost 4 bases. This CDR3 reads CAIGPIAGDGGETQYF. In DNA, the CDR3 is TGCGCCATCGGTCCTATAGCGGGAGACGGGGGAGAGACCCAGTACTTC. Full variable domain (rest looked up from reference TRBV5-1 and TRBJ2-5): KAGVTQTPRYLIKTRGQQVTLSCSPISGHRSVSWYQQTPGQGLQFLFEYFSETQRNKGNFPGRFSGRQFSNSRSEMNVSTLELGDSALYLCAIGPIAGDGGETQYFGPGTRLLVL.

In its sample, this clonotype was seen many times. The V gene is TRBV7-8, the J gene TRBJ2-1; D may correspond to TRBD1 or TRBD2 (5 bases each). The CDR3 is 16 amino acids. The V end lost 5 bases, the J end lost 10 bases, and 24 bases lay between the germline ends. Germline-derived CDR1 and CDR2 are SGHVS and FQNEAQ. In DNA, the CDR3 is TGTGCCAGCAGCCCGACCGGGACCACATTCCATAGAGAGCAGTTCTTC. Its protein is CASSPTGTTFHREQFF.

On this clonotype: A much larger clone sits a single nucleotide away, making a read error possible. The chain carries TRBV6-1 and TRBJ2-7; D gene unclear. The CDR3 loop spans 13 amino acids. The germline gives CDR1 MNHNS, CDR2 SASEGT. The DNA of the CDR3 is TGTGCCACCAGTGAAACGATTACCTACGAGCAGTACTTC. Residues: CATSETITYEQYF.

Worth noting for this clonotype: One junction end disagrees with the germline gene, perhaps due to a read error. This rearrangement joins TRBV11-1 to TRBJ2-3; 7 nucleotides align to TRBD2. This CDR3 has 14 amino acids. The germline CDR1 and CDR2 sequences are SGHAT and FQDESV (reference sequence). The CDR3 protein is CASSLRQRAGVPYF. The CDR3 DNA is TGTGCCAGCAGCTTAAGACAACGTGCGGGAGTGCCTTACTTT.

CDR3 sequence: CASSQVSGRAHSLKTGDLFF. For the CDR3, the DNA is TGTGCCAGCAGCCAAGTTAGCGGGAGGGCCCATTCGCTGAAGACCGGGGACTTGTTTTTT. This rearrangement joins TRBV4-2 to TRBJ2-2; TRBD2 matches at 11 bases. The trim removed 1 base at V and 15 bases at J, leaving 25 bases unmatched. CDR1 is LGHNA and CDR2 is YNFKEQ in the germline V gene. The CDR3 has 20 residues.

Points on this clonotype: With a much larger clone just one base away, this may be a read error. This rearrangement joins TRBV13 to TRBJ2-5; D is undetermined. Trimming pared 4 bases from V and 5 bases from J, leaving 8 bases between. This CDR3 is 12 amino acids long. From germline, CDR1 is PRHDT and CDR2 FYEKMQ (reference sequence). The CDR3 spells CASSWVGETQYF. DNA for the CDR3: TGTGCCAGCAGCTGGGTAGGGGAGACCCAGTACTTC.

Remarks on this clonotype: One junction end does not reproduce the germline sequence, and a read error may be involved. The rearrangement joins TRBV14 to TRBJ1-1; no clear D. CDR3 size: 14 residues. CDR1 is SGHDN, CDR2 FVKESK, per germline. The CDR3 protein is CASGQDFAGVGAFF. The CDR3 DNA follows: TGTGCCAGCGGCCAAGATTTCGCCGGAGTGGGAGCTTTCTTT.

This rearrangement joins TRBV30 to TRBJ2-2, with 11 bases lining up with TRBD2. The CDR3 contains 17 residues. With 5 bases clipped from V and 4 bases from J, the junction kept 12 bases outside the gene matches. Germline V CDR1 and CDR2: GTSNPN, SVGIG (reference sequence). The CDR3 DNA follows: TGTGCCTGGGATCGTCCCGAGACTAGCGGGGTCACCGGGGAGCTGTTTTTT. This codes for CAWDRPETSGVTGELFF.

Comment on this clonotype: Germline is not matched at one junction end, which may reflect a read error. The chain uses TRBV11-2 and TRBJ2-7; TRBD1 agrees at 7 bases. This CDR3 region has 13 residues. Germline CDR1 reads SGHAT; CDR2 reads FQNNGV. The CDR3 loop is CASRREGAYVQYF. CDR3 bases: TGTGCCAGCAGACGAGAGGGGGCATACGTGCAGTACTTC.

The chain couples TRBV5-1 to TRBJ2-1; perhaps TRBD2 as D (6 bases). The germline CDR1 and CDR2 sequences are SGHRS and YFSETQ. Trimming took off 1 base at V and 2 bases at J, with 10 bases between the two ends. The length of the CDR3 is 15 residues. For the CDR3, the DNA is TGCGCCAGCAGCTTGTGGGGGGAGGCCTACAATGAGCAGTTCTTC. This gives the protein CASSLWGEAYNEQFF.

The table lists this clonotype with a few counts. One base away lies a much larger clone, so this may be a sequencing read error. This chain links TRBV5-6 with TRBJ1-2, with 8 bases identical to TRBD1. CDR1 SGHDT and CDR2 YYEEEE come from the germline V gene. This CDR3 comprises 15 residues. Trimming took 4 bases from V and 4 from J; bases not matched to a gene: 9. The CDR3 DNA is TGTGCCAGCAGCCCCCCAGGGGGCTTACTCTATGGCTACACCTTC. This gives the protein CASSPPGGLLYGYTF.